The 24 T cell receptor beta chains below come from one sample, sequenced in a study of T cell responses to AZD1222 COVID-19 vaccine. Using immunoSEQ multiplex PCR, the repertoire was profiled, and TCRdb retains in-frame clones only, with some absent. The table includes 150,000 or so clones, 70% to 90% detected once. Sequenced material: peripheral blood, taken on day 0 of AZD1222 vaccination. Source of these receptors: an adult in good health.

This chain connects TRBV6-2 or TRBV6-3 to TRBJ1-1; 8 nucleotides line up with TRBD1. This CDR3 region has 15 residues. From germline, CDR1 is MNHEY and CDR2 SVGEGT. Trimming took 5 bases from V and 3 from J; bases not matched to a gene: 8. As DNA, the CDR3 is TGTGCCAGCAGTCGCCCTCAGGGGGCTGACACTGAAGCTTTCTTT. Protein: CASSRPQGADTEAFF.

This clone has more than one count but fewer than ten. The chain joins TRBV15 to TRBJ1-5; D possibly corresponds to TRBD1 (5 bases). Trimming removed 6 bases from V and 0 bases from J, with 9 bases in between. There are 14 residues in the CDR3. In germline, CDR1 is LNHNV, CDR2 YYDKDF (reference sequence). CDR3 in DNA: TGTGCCACCAGGGAGGGGAATAGCAATCAGCCCCAGCATTTT. This gives the protein CATREGNSNQPQHF.

The V call is TRBV6-5, the J call TRBJ1-5; 11 nucleotides align to TRBD1. The germline V gene has CDR1 MNHEY and CDR2 SVGAGI. Unmatched junction bases numbered 8, after V lost 6 bases and J lost 7 bases. The CDR3 loop spans 15 amino acids. CDR3 in amino acids: CASREDRGPGQPQHF. CDR3 nucleotides: TGTGCCAGCAGGGAGGACAGGGGGCCGGGACAGCCCCAGCATTTT.

J is TRBJ2-1 and V is TRBV9, with no clear D. There are 15 residues in the CDR3. Trimming pared 0 bases from V and 0 bases from J, leaving 7 bases between. Germline V gene sequence: CDR1 SGDLS, CDR2 YYNGEE. This chain's CDR3 is CASSVGLSSYNEQFF. In DNA form, the CDR3 reads TGTGCCAGCAGCGTAGGTCTGTCCTCCTACAATGAGCAGTTCTTC.

The chain is built from TRBV20-1 and TRBJ2-3, with D perhaps TRBD2 (6 bases). CDR1 and CDR2 from the germline V gene are DFQATT and SNEGSKA (reference sequence). The V and J ends lost 3 bases and 2 bases respectively, with 12 bases between them. The CDR3 length is 14 residues. The CDR3 DNA reads as TGCAGTGCTAGTTGGGGGGAAGCCACAGATACGCAGTATTTT. Protein product: CSASWGEATDTQYF.

This chain joins TRBV10-2 and TRBJ2-1; perhaps TRBD1 as D (6 bases). The V end lost 6 bases, the J end lost 9 bases, and 9 bases lay between the germline ends. The CDR3 spans 11 residues. Germline V gene sequence: CDR1 WSHSY, CDR2 SAAADI. The DNA for the CDR3 is TGCGCCAGCAGGTACAGGGTTGAGCAGTTCTTC. It translates to CASRYRVEQFF.

The V gene is TRBV5-4, the J gene TRBJ1-2; 7 bases are shared with TRBD1. V dropped 3 bases and J dropped 4; count of bases not matched to a gene: 6. Germline V gene lookup returns CDR1 SGHNT and CDR2 YYREEE (reference sequence). The CDR3 extends over 14 amino acids. The CDR3, as DNA: TGTGCCAGCAGCTGGAAACAGGGGACCTATGGCTACACCTTC. Translated: CASSWKQGTYGYTF.

The chain links TRBV4-1 to TRBJ2-7; 11 bases map to TRBD2. With 3 bases clipped from V and 3 bases from J, the junction kept 7 bases outside the gene matches. The CDR3 spans 16 residues. Per the germline V gene, CDR1 is MGHRA and CDR2 is YSYEKL. CDR3 DNA: TGCGCCAGCAGCCACCTCGGGACTAGCGGACTCTACGAGCAGTACTTC. It specifies CASSHLGTSGLYEQYF.

This clone was detected only once. This rearrangement joins TRBV7-8 to TRBJ1-1; D may be TRBD1 (5 bases). Trimming stripped 2 bases from V and 1 base from J, with 8 bases between. This CDR3 is built from 14 residues. Germline V gene data show CDR1 as SGHVS and CDR2 as FQNEAQ. CDR3: CASSLIGGNTEAFF. CDR3 nucleotide sequence: TGTGCCAGCAGCTTAATCGGGGGGAACACTGAAGCTTTCTTT.

CDR3: CASSQARYNEQFF. The CDR3 nucleotides are TGTGCCAGCAGCCAAGCCCGGTACAATGAGCAGTTCTTC. The chain combines TRBV14 with TRBJ2-1; D is uncertain. Deletions cut 1 base from V and 4 bases from J, with 5 bases between. CDR1 SGHDN and CDR2 FVKESK come from the germline V gene. This CDR3 region has 13 residues.

The chain couples TRBV19 to TRBJ1-1; 7 nucleotides match TRBD1. Germline CDR1 LNHDA, CDR2 SQIVND (reference sequence). The CDR3 is 15 residues long. J was trimmed by 0 bases and V by 4 bases; bases with no gene match: 5. DNA of the CDR3: TGTGCCAGTAGTACCCGGGGACAGCTGAACACTGAAGCTTTCTTT. Encoded protein: CASSTRGQLNTEAFF.

The chain joins TRBV30 to TRBJ2-3; either TRBD1 or TRBD2 may supply D (7 bases each). The ends were cut back, 2 bases at V and 4 bases at J, with 13 bases in the middle. Per germline, CDR1 GTSNPN and CDR2 SVGIG (reference sequence). The CDR3 is 14 amino acids. The CDR3 bases are TGTGCCTGGAGTACGGCAGGGGGGGCAGATACGCAGTATTTT. Translation: CAWSTAGGADTQYF.

The chain's CDR3 is CASSIGQGDQPQHF. CDR3 coding DNA: TGTGCCAGCAGTATAGGACAGGGGGATCAGCCCCAGCATTTT. The chain has TRBV6-1 and TRBJ1-5, with TRBD1 matching over 10 bases. CDR1 and CDR2 (germline): MNHNS, SASEGT. This CDR3 spans 14 amino acids. After removal of 5 bases from V and 5 bases from J, the junction contained 3 bases not matched to a gene.

This clone was seen just once. The chain employs TRBV7-9 and TRBJ1-6; no clear D. Trimming cost V 1 base and J 0 bases, with 10 bases left between them. Looked up from germline, CDR1 is SEHNR and CDR2 is FQNEAQ (reference sequence). The CDR3 loop spans 17 amino acids. The CDR3, as DNA: TGTGCCAGCAGCTTAGACCCGCAGAGCTCCTATAATTCACCCCTCCACTTT. It yields the protein CASSLDPQSSYNSPLHF.

This clone was detected only a few times. The chain carries TRBV19 and TRBJ1-2; D ambiguous. CDR3 length equals 11 residues. Per germline, CDR1 LNHDA and CDR2 SQIVND (reference sequence). The V and J ends lost 7 bases and 2 bases respectively, with 5 bases between them. CDR3 loop: CASKENYGYTF. The CDR3 coding sequence is TGTGCCAGTAAAGAGAACTATGGCTACACCTTC.

This sequence joins TRBV2 and TRBJ1-5, with D possibly matching TRBD1 (5 bases). The CDR3 extends over 15 amino acids. CDR1 SNHLY and CDR2 FYNNEI come from the germline V gene. The ends were cut back, 1 base at V and 6 bases at J, with 13 bases in the middle. The CDR3 is CASSEGGGEGQPQHF. CDR3 nucleotide sequence: TGTGCCAGCAGTGAAGGTGGAGGGGAAGGTCAGCCCCAGCATTTT. The full variable domain, completed using reference TRBV2 and TRBJ1-5, is EPEVTQTPSHQVTQMGQEVILRCVPISNHLYFYWYRQILGQKVEFLVSFYNNEISEKSEIFDDQFSVERPDGSNFTLKIRSTKLEDSAMYFCASSEGGGEGQPQHFGDGTRLSIL.

The chain couples TRBV11-2 to TRBJ2-4, with a possible D match to TRBD1 (6 bases). Between the trimmed V and J ends, which lost 4 bases and 3 bases, there was a span of 16 bases. Germline V gene data show CDR1 as SGHAT and CDR2 as FQNNGV. The CDR3 covers 16 residues. CDR3: CASSYLGQRNKNIQYF. The CDR3 DNA reads TGTGCCAGCAGCTACCTGGGACAACGAAACAAAAACATTCAGTACTTC.

The chain employs TRBV15 and TRBJ2-7, with D tentatively TRBD1 (6 bases). The CDR3 loop spans 15 amino acids. In germline, CDR1 is LNHNV, CDR2 YYDKDF (reference sequence). Trimming removed 0 bases from V and 4 bases from J, with 13 bases in between. DNA of the CDR3: TGTGCCACCAGCAGAGATGGGGAAGGGACATACGAGCAGTACTTC. This encodes CATSRDGEGTYEQYF. Full variable domain (missing parts from reference TRBV15 and TRBJ2-7): DAMVIQNPRYQVTQFGKPVTLSCSQTLNHNVMYWYQQKSSQAPKLLFHYYDKDFNNEADTPDNFQSRRPNTSFCFLDIRSPGLGDTAMYLCATSRDGEGTYEQYFGPGTRLTVT.

The chain is built from TRBV7-9 and TRBJ1-4, with 9 bases identical to TRBD1. Germline CDR1 and CDR2: SEHNR and FQNEAQ (reference sequence). The CDR3 runs to 13 residues. J was trimmed by 4 bases and V by 8 bases; bases with no gene match: 2. In DNA form, the CDR3 reads TGTGCCAGCGGGACAGGGCTTAATGAAAAACTGTTTTTT. Protein sequence: CASGTGLNEKLFF.

This clone was detected a few times. V and J are TRBV5-4 and TRBJ1-2; D is perhaps TRBD1 (6 bases). This CDR3 comprises 13 residues. Per germline, CDR1 SGHNT and CDR2 YYREEE (reference sequence). Deletions cut 3 bases from V and 8 bases from J, with 14 bases between. The CDR3 bases are TGTGCCAGCAGCTCCGACAGGACCGGCGGCTACACCTTC. Residues: CASSSDRTGGYTF.

This clone was found a few times. The chain uses TRBV2 and TRBJ2-2; possibly TRBD1 for D (6 bases). The V and J ends lost 6 bases and 6 bases respectively, with 17 bases between them. Germline CDR1 is SNHLY and CDR2 is FYNNEI. The CDR3 contains 15 residues. The CDR3 DNA reads as TGTGCCAGCAGCTCCGGGACACGGGTCCCCGGGGAGCTGTTTTTT. It encodes CASSSGTRVPGELFF.

The gene calls are TRBV5-1 and TRBJ1-2; 8 nucleotides align to TRBD1. From germline, CDR1 is SGHRS and CDR2 YFSETQ. This CDR3 has 14 residues. V shed 7 bases and J 4 bases; nucleotides not matched to a gene: 9. The CDR3: CASGPLTGGYGYTF. The CDR3 DNA sequence: TGCGCCAGCGGCCCCCTTACAGGGGGCTATGGCTACACCTTC.

This rearrangement joins TRBV28 to TRBJ1-2; 10 nucleotides line up with TRBD1. Germline trimming cut 3 bases from V and 4 bases from J; bases unmatched to any gene: 11. The length of the CDR3 is 17 residues. Germline CDR1 and CDR2: MDHEN and SYDVKM. The CDR3 region has the DNA TGTGCCAGCAGTTTCCCGCTGGGGACAGGGGAGTCCTATGGCTACACCTTC. This codes for CASSFPLGTGESYGYTF.

This clone came up once. The chain joins TRBV30 to TRBJ1-6; possibly TRBD1 for D (5 bases). Germline CDR1 reads GTSNPN; CDR2 reads SVGIG (reference sequence). The CDR3 has 15 amino acids. Trimming cost V 7 bases and J 0 bases, with 13 bases left between them. CDR3 region: CASGTASSYNSPLHF. Here the CDR3 DNA reads TGTGCCTCGGGGACGGCGAGCTCCTATAATTCACCCCTCCACTTT.